This TCR beta chain was profiled in a study of OX40 agonist ivuxolimab in advanced cancers. Overall study context: Anti-PD-1, anti-PD-L1 or anti-CTLA-4 therapy given earlier was allowed, and about 38% had some. Partial responses were achieved by three patients: one hepatocellular carcinoma, two cutaneous melanoma.

Only in-frame clones appear in the TCRdb table, and some are missing; sequencing was by immunoSEQ multiplex PCR. The sample records about 63,000 clones, approximately 91% being singletons. Concerning this clone: Its antigen remains unknown.

Overall study results and limits: CD8+ T cells (on average) carried more expanded clones than CD4+ T cells.

It was autoimmune disease history or systemic immunosuppression that excluded patients. The sample consisted of CD4+ or CD8+ T cells sorted from blood, taken in a trial of the OX40 agonist ivuxolimab. The sequence was collected from an adult with an advanced solid tumor such as melanoma, head and neck, liver or kidney cancer.

CDR3 sequence (DNA): TGCAGCGTCGAACTTATTTACATGAACACTGAAGCTTTCTTT. This sequence encodes CSVELIYMNTEAFF. The V call is TRBV29-1, the J call TRBJ1-1, with D unclear. V lost 6 bases to trimming and J lost 0 bases, with 14 bases between them. The CDR3 spans 14 residues. Germline V lookup: CDR1 SQVTM, CDR2 ANQGSEA. The full variable domain, rest sourced from reference TRBV29-1 and TRBJ1-1, is SAVISQKPSRDICQRGTSLTIQCQVDSQVTMMFWYRQQPGQSLTLIATANQGSEATYESGFVIDKFPISRPNLTFSTLTVSNMSPEDSSIYLCSVELIYMNTEAFFGQGTRLTVV.